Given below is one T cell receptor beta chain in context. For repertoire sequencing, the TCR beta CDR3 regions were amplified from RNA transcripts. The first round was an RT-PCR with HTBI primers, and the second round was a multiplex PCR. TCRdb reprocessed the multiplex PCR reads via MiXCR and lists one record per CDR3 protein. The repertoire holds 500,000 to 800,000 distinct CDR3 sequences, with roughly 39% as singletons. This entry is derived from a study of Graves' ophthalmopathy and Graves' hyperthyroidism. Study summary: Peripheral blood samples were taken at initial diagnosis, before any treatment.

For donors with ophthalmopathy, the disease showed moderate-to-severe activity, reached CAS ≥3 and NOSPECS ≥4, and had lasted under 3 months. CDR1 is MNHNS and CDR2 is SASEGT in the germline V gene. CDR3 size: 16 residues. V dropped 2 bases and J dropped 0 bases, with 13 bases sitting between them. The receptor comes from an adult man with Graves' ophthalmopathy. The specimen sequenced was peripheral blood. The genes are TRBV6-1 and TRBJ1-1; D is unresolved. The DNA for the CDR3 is TGTGCCAGCAGTGAACCTAGTGCGGGGATGAACACTGAAGCTTTCTTT. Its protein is CASSEPSAGMNTEAFF.